Following are 25 T cell receptor beta chains from one sample sequenced in a study of shared clonotypes between healthy human individuals. This table comes from immunoSEQ multiplex PCR, and its TCRdb copy is limited to in-frame clones, with some not included. The repertoire holds approximately 500,000 clones, with about 96% as singletons. Sequencing input: naive CD4+ T cells sorted from blood. Subset noted: CD45RA+ positively selected. The receptors shown here come from a woman younger than 45 in good health.

The V and J genes are TRBV29-1 and TRBJ2-2; D unclear. The V end lost 5 bases, the J end lost 1 base, and 5 bases lay between the germline ends. Germline CDR1 is SQVTM and CDR2 is ANQGSEA. This CDR3 contains 12 residues. Here the CDR3 DNA reads TGCAGCGTTAACAGGAACACCGGGGAGCTGTTTTTT. Its translation: CSVNRNTGELFF.

As regards this clone: Other DNA sequences of this sample code for an identical CDR3. This rearrangement joins TRBV2 to TRBJ2-3; D remains ambiguous. CDR1 and CDR2 (germline): SNHLY, FYNNEI. The CDR3 runs 11 residues. V gave up 6 bases and J gave up 3 bases, with 4 bases separating them. The CDR3 DNA reads as TGTGCCAGCAGGTCTACAGATACGCAGTATTTT. It codes for CASRSTDTQYF.

CDR3 amino acids: CASSDSTSGRPYEQYF. Here the CDR3 DNA reads TGTGCCAGCAGTGATTCTACTAGCGGGAGACCCTACGAGCAGTACTTC. The chain employs TRBV6-1 and TRBJ2-7; 11 bases agree with TRBD2. V gave up 3 bases and J gave up 2 bases; unmatched junction bases: 6. Germline V gives CDR1 MNHNS, CDR2 SASEGT. This CDR3 is built from 16 residues.

The J gene is TRBJ1-2, the V gene TRBV6-5; possible D gene TRBD1, 5 bases. Germline V gives CDR1 MNHEY, CDR2 SVGAGI. The CDR3 spans 13 residues. With 0 bases removed from V and 7 bases from J, the gap between germline ends came to 9 bases. CDR3 bases: TGTGCCAGCAGTTACTCGGGACCCAGTGGCTACACCTTC. Translation gives CASSYSGPSGYTF.

The chain recombines TRBV5-1 with TRBJ1-6; 7 nucleotides line up with TRBD1. The CDR3 contains 16 residues. The junction had 14 bases not matched to a gene; V was cut back by 4 bases and J by 10 bases. Germline V lookup: CDR1 SGHRS, CDR2 YFSETQ. Written as DNA, the CDR3 is TGCGCCAGCAGCACCGGGACAGCTTCTTTAATCTCACCCCTCCACTTT. This gives the protein CASSTGTASLISPLHF.

CDR3 protein: CASSLARTSGRKDEQFF. CDR3 DNA: TGTGCCAGCAGCTTAGCACGGACTAGCGGGAGAAAAGATGAGCAGTTCTTC. The chain has TRBV7-6 and TRBJ2-1; TRBD2 agrees at 13 bases. Trimming removed 0 bases from V and 8 bases from J; junction bases left unmatched: 7. Germline CDR1 reads SGHVS; CDR2 reads FNYEAQ. CDR3 length: 17 amino acids.

CDR3 amino acids: CASSSAAALYEQYF. The CDR3 bases are TGTGCCAGCAGTTCAGCAGCCGCTCTCTACGAGCAGTACTTC. The J gene is TRBJ2-7, the V gene TRBV28, with D hard to call. This CDR3 has 14 amino acids. The germline V gene encodes CDR1 MDHEN and CDR2 SYDVKM. V lost 4 bases and J 3 bases, leaving 13 bases between the germline ends. Combining the CDR3 with reference TRBV28 and TRBJ2-7 gives the whole variable domain DVKVTQSSRYLVKRTGEKVFLECVQDMDHENMFWYRQDPGLGLRLIYFSYDVKMKEKGDIPEGYSVSREKKERFSLILESASTNQTSMYLCASSSAAALYEQYFGPGTRLTVT.

This chain links TRBV6-1 with TRBJ1-1; 11 positions match TRBD1. Per the germline V gene, CDR1 is MNHNS and CDR2 is SASEGT. The CDR3 is 17 amino acids. V lost 4 bases to trimming and J lost 0 bases; unmatched junction nucleotides: 7. CDR3 region: CASSGIWTGGLNTEAFF. As DNA, the CDR3 is TGTGCCAGCAGTGGCATATGGACAGGGGGCTTGAACACTGAAGCTTTCTTT.

About this clone itself: The junction differs from germline at one of its ends, possibly a read error. The same CDR3 is also encoded by other DNA sequences in this sample. The chain joins TRBV30 to TRBJ2-7; D ambiguous. CDR1 is GTSNPN, CDR2 SVGIG, per germline (reference sequence). This CDR3 comprises 12 residues. The CDR3 is CAWSVDSYEQYF. The CDR3 DNA sequence: TGTGCCTGGAGTGTAGATTCCTACGAGCAGTACTTT.

The rearrangement uses TRBV5-1 and TRBJ1-1; D is unresolved. V shed 4 bases and J shed 4 bases, with 14 bases lying between them. The CDR3 totals 14 residues. The germline CDR1 and CDR2 sequences are SGHRS and YFSETQ. In nucleotides, the CDR3 is TGCGCCAGCAGCGTGCAATCTTCGAGCACTGAAGCTTTCTTT. Translation gives CASSVQSSSTEAFF.

The chain uses TRBV7-9 and TRBJ1-3; D perhaps matches TRBD1 (5 bases). This CDR3 region has 14 residues. Germline CDR1 and CDR2: SEHNR and FQNEAQ (reference sequence). Between the trimmed V and J ends, which lost 6 bases and 2 bases, there was a span of 11 bases. DNA for the CDR3: TGTGCCAGCAGTCCAGGGTCCCCTGGAAACACCATATATTTT. Amino acids: CASSPGSPGNTIYF.

The chain is built from TRBV4-1 and TRBJ2-1, with D hard to call. Trimming stripped 1 base from V and 5 bases from J, with 6 bases between. There are 13 residues in the CDR3. Germline V gene data show CDR1 as MGHRA and CDR2 as YSYEKL. CDR3 in DNA: TGCGCCAGCAGCCAAGTAGGTCACAATGAGCAGTTCTTC. This codes for CASSQVGHNEQFF.

This chain uses TRBV28 with TRBJ1-4; 9 positions agree with TRBD1. This CDR3 has 15 amino acids. The trim removed 5 bases at V and 6 bases at J, leaving 7 bases unmatched. Germline V lookup: CDR1 MDHEN, CDR2 SYDVKM. The CDR3: CASSVSGQGHEKLFF. In DNA form, the CDR3 reads TGTGCCAGCAGTGTCTCGGGACAGGGCCATGAAAAACTGTTTTTT.

The chain couples TRBV28 to TRBJ2-7, with 14 bases identical to TRBD2. The CDR3 loop spans 15 amino acids. Germline loops: CDR1 MDHEN, CDR2 SYDVKM. The ends lost 5 bases at V and 4 bases at J; junction bases unmatched: 4. The CDR3 protein is CASSHGTSGSYEQYF. The DNA for the CDR3 is TGTGCCAGCAGTCATGGGACTAGCGGGAGTTACGAGCAGTACTTC.

This chain uses TRBV6-1 with TRBJ2-7; D gene unclear. The CDR3 consists of 12 residues. Trimming stripped 4 bases from V and 3 bases from J, with 7 bases between. The V gene's germline CDR1 is MNHNS and CDR2 SASEGT. CDR3 protein: CASSAQYYEQYF. In DNA form, the CDR3 reads TGTGCCAGCAGTGCACAGTACTACGAGCAGTACTTC.

The chain links TRBV6-5 to TRBJ1-1, with D hard to call. V gave up 4 bases and J gave up 1 base, with 7 bases separating them. In germline, CDR1 is MNHEY, CDR2 SVGAGI. The CDR3 sequence is 13 residues long. The CDR3, as DNA: TGTGCCAGCAGTTTGGAGTGGAACACTGAAGCTTTCTTT. Protein sequence: CASSLEWNTEAFF.

The V and J genes are TRBV19 and TRBJ2-6; tentative D call: TRBD1 (6 bases). The CDR3 sequence is 18 residues long. The V gene's germline CDR1 is LNHDA and CDR2 SQIVND (reference sequence). V lost 4 bases and J lost 0, with 16 bases in between. The CDR3 loop is CASSRSGTPDSGANVLTF. For the CDR3, the DNA is TGTGCCAGTAGTAGGTCCGGGACACCCGACTCTGGGGCCAACGTCCTGACTTTC.

V gene TRBV5-1 combines with J gene TRBJ2-1, with D possibly being TRBD2 (5 bases). CDR1 is SGHRS and CDR2 is YFSETQ in the germline V gene. Trimming took off 0 bases at V and 6 bases at J, with 10 bases between the two ends. CDR3 length: 14 residues. The CDR3 bases are TGCGCCAGCAGCTTGGGGCACGGAGGCAATGAGCAGTTCTTC. Its translation: CASSLGHGGNEQFF.

This clone was recorded once. The chain has TRBV7-9 and TRBJ2-2, with D perhaps matching TRBD1 (6 bases). The CDR3 spans 16 residues. V was pared by 4 bases and J by 3 bases, with 15 bases between. CDR1 and CDR2 (germline): SEHNR, FQNEAQ (reference sequence). CDR3 region: CASSSRAGEYTGELFF. The DNA of the CDR3 is TGTGCCAGCAGCTCTAGAGCAGGGGAATACACCGGGGAGCTGTTTTTT.

The count of this clone is one. The chain is built from TRBV5-1 and TRBJ2-2, with 8 bases matching TRBD1. In germline, CDR1 is SGHRS, CDR2 YFSETQ. This CDR3 contains 16 residues. V lost 5 bases to trimming and J lost 0 bases; unmatched junction nucleotides: 6. The chain's CDR3 is CASRADRGTNTGELFF. In nucleotides, the CDR3 is TGCGCCAGCAGGGCCGACAGGGGCACGAACACCGGGGAGCTGTTTTTT.

The genes are TRBV7-9 and TRBJ1-1, with 7 bases aligning to TRBD1. This CDR3 is 15 amino acids long. Unmatched junction bases numbered 9, after V lost 2 bases and J lost 6 bases. Germline values: CDR1 SEHNR, CDR2 FQNEAQ (reference sequence). CDR3 DNA sequence: TGTGCCAGCAGCTTAAGCGGGACAGTTGGCTCTGAAGCTTTCTTT. Translation gives CASSLSGTVGSEAFF.

The V and J genes are TRBV7-9 and TRBJ2-7; 13 nucleotides line up with TRBD2. Germline loops: CDR1 SEHNR, CDR2 FQNEAQ (reference sequence). Unmatched junction bases numbered 5, after V lost 1 base and J lost 2 bases. The length of the CDR3 is 17 residues. CDR3 DNA sequence: TGTGCCAGCAGCTTAGGGACTAGCGGGAGAAACCCCTACGAGCAGTACTTC. Its protein is CASSLGTSGRNPYEQYF.

The chain has TRBV7-9 and TRBJ1-6, with D unclear. The CDR3 has 13 amino acids. Trimming removed 7 bases from V and 0 bases from J, with 4 bases in between. The germline V gene encodes CDR1 SEHNR and CDR2 FQNEAQ (reference sequence). The CDR3: CASTNSYNSPLHF. Written as DNA, the CDR3 is TGTGCCAGCACTAACTCCTATAATTCACCCCTCCACTTT.

The CDR3 nucleotides read TGTGCCAGCAGTACGACTAGCGGGAGAAGGGATACGCAGTATTTT. Its protein is CASSTTSGRRDTQYF. The chain joins TRBV28 to TRBJ2-3; 12 bases are a match to TRBD2. J lost 6 bases, V lost 5 bases, and 6 bases had no gene match. Germline CDR1 reads MDHEN; CDR2 reads SYDVKM. CDR3 size: 15 residues.

The chain links TRBV19 to TRBJ1-5, with 9 nucleotides matching TRBD1. The germline V gene has CDR1 LNHDA and CDR2 SQIVND (reference sequence). The CDR3 has 16 residues. J gave up 5 bases and V 5 bases, and 10 bases lay outside the gene matches. The CDR3 DNA is TGTGCCAGTAGTGCGGCCGGGACAGGGATCCATCAGCCCCAGCATTTT. Its translation is CASSAAGTGIHQPQHF.